This entry lists 9 T cell receptor beta chains sequenced from one sample in a study of shared clonotypes between healthy human individuals. The repertoire was sequenced with immunoSEQ multiplex PCR; TCRdb's copy has only in-frame clones and lacks some. The sample shows roughly 490,000 clones, about three quarters of them seen only once. The source material was PBMCs. Receptors were obtained from a woman aged 40 to 50 in good health. Some clones in this sample may be carry-over from other donors' samples.

V is TRBV7-9 and J is TRBJ1-1; 7 positions agree with TRBD1. V shed 4 bases, J shed 5 bases, and the junction held 22 bases outside the gene matches. In germline, CDR1 is SEHNR, CDR2 FQNEAQ (reference sequence). The CDR3 sequence is 19 residues long. The CDR3 region is CASSSTHLREDRTWTEAFF. The CDR3 coding sequence is TGTGCCAGCAGCTCTACCCACTTGCGTGAGGACAGGACGTGGACTGAAGCTTTCTTT.

In its sample, this clone was seen once. The chain links TRBV5-1 to TRBJ1-4, with D tentatively TRBD1 (6 bases). CDR1 and CDR2 from the germline V gene are SGHRS and YFSETQ. This CDR3 comprises 16 residues. V lost 5 bases, J lost 3 bases, and 17 bases lay in between. CDR3 sequence: CASSRPQGTSNEKLFF. The CDR3 DNA is TGCGCCAGCAGTCGACCACAGGGAACTTCTAATGAAAAACTGTTTTTT.

This chain joins TRBV6-6 and TRBJ2-5, with TRBD2 matching 9 bases. The V gene's germline CDR1 is MNHNY and CDR2 SVGAGI (reference sequence). The J segment lost 4 bases and the V segment lost 6 bases, leaving 6 bases of the junction unmatched. The CDR3 extends over 14 amino acids. The CDR3 DNA reads TGTGCCAGCAGAATAGCGGGAGAGTCAGAGACCCAGTACTTC. As protein: CASRIAGESETQYF.

This clone appeared a single time. The CDR3 protein is CATRDSKETQYF. CDR3 bases: TGTGCCACCCGGGACAGCAAAGAGACCCAGTACTTC. The V gene is TRBV10-3, the J gene TRBJ2-5; 7 bases line up with TRBD1. This CDR3 has 12 residues. V dropped 10 bases and J dropped 3; count of bases not matched to a gene: 5. Germline lookup yields CDR1 ENHRY and CDR2 SYGVKD.

The genes are TRBV19 and TRBJ1-1; 7 nucleotides match TRBD1. Germline trimming cut 2 bases from V and 3 bases from J; bases unmatched to any gene: 0. The CDR3 sequence is 13 residues long. Germline V lookup: CDR1 LNHDA, CDR2 SQIVND (reference sequence). The CDR3 nucleotides are TGTGCCAGTAGTATACAGGGGGACACTGAAGCTTTCTTT. Its protein product is CASSIQGDTEAFF.

The gene calls are TRBV27 and TRBJ1-2; no reliable D call. This CDR3 is built from 13 residues. In germline, CDR1 is MNHEY, CDR2 SMNVEV (reference sequence). V shed 3 bases and J shed 4 bases, with 9 bases lying between them. The CDR3 region is CASSFGEGYGYTF. The CDR3 DNA sequence: TGTGCCAGCAGTTTCGGGGAGGGCTATGGCTACACCTTC.

The chain couples TRBV28 to TRBJ2-7, with no clear D. Trimming cost V 6 bases and J 5 bases, with 11 bases left between them. Looked up from germline, CDR1 is MDHEN and CDR2 is SYDVKM. The length of the CDR3 is 12 residues. This CDR3 is CASSHYPNEQYF. As DNA, the CDR3 is TGTGCCAGCAGCCATTACCCCAACGAGCAGTACTTC.

The rearrangement uses TRBV5-8 and TRBJ1-2, with D possibly matching TRBD1 (5 bases). The length of the CDR3 is 13 residues. Germline CDR1 and CDR2: SGHTS and YDEGEE. V lost 0 bases to trimming and J lost 6 bases, with 9 bases between them. The CDR3 is CASSLGLGDGYTF. Here the CDR3 DNA reads TGTGCCAGCAGCTTGGGCCTAGGGGATGGCTACACCTTC. The full variable domain, in which reference TRBV5-8 and TRBJ1-2 provide the parts outside the CDR3, is EAGVTQSPTHLIKTRGQQATLRCSPISGHTSVYWYQQALGLGLQFLLWYDEGEERNRGNFPPRFSGRQFPNYSSELNVNALELEDSALYLCASSLGLGDGYTFGSGTRLTVV.

The chain links TRBV28 to TRBJ2-1, with TRBD2 identical over 7 bases. The V and J ends lost 4 bases and 7 bases, in that order; junction bases with no gene match: 13. The germline gives CDR1 MDHEN, CDR2 SYDVKM. The CDR3 extends over 16 amino acids. This CDR3 is CASSSIGEGLLNEQFF. The CDR3 DNA reads as TGTGCCAGCAGTTCAATCGGGGAGGGGCTCTTGAATGAGCAGTTCTTC.